The TCR beta chain under discussion was sequenced for a study of spatial heterogeneity in lung cancer. Study-wide context: Compared with alpha-chain sequences, beta-chain sequences were consistently detected in greater numbers. As counted in raw reads, each unique TCR and UMI combination appeared more than ten times on average.

Germline V CDR1 and CDR2: SQVTM, ANQGSEA. V was shortened by 8 bases and J by 3 bases, with 12 bases between the two germline ends. The CDR3 is 12 amino acids. Findings and limits, study-wide: Ubiquitous expanded tumor TCRs showed up in blood more at resection than follow-up.

Time point denoted: sample taken at primary tumor resection. Unsorted whole RNA of tumor, nontumor lung or frozen PBMC was sequenced. Donors were roughly 70 untreated early-stage non-small cell lung cancer patients. Using its own MiXCR run on the 5' RACE reads, TCRdb lists one record per CDR3 protein. The repertoire consists of 3,000 to 4,000 distinct CDR3 sequences, with around 8.2% occurring once and the leading ten covering around 50%. As to this clonotype: Its antigen is undetermined.

The receptor comes from a female donor with early-stage non-small cell lung cancer. Sequenced material: PBMCs, taken at surgery. The chain combines TRBV29-1 with TRBJ2-3, with unresolved D. The CDR3 region is CSSDPGTDTQYF. The CDR3 DNA reads TGCAGCTCCGACCCTGGGACAGATACGCAGTATTTT.